This TCR beta chain was identified during a study of blood T cells in healthy people across ages. General study results and limits: Per-million-T-cell TCR beta diversity fell roughly linearly with age. Versus aged donors, long-lived donors had higher diversity and more naive CD4+ cells.

In the case of this clonotype: Its target is not known.

CDR3 size: 18 residues. Germline loops: CDR1 SGHAT, CDR2 FQNNGV. V lost 2 bases, J lost 0 bases, and 8 bases stayed unmatched. It was with a sample-barcoded 5' primer and a J-beta primer mix that a second PCR of roughly 7 to 12 cycles was run. Using its own MiXCR run on the 5' RACE reads, TCRdb lists one record per CDR3 protein. The data show around 1,600,000 distinct CDR3 sequences, roughly 43% seen once. This sequence was found in a woman between 18 and 29 years old in good health. This chain joins TRBV11-2 and TRBJ2-2; 8 bases fit TRBD1. What was sequenced was blood. DNA of the CDR3: TGTGCCAGCAGCTTAAGGGGATACAGGGGGGCGAACACCGGGGAGCTGTTTTTT. Translating gives CASSLRGYRGANTGELFF.